This is a list of T cell receptor beta chains from one sample in a study of metastatic and nonmetastatic thyroid tumors. Using MiXCR, TCRdb re-called clones from the PCR reads. The sample includes tens of thousands of clones, just over 35% of them seen just once. The sample comprised tumor tissue. These receptors were collected from a female donor with papillary thyroid cancer or a benign thyroid nodule (not recorded which). Some clones in this sample may be carry-over from other donors' samples. CDR3s include the opening cysteine and the closing phenylalanine or tryptophan. Fields, in order: clone size, J gene, V gene, CDR3 length, D gene, CDR3 DNA, CDR3 protein. The D gene is left open where the match is weak. Clone size, where shown, is once, few, many, or a class for clones that have expanded.

size: NA; J: TRBJ2-1; V: TRBV6-1; length: 16; D: NA; DNA: TGTGCCAGCAGCCGACGGGCTAGCGCAGGAGTAGCTGAGCAGTTCTTC; CDR3: CASSRRASAGVAEQFF
size: few; J: TRBJ2-7; V: TRBV27; length: 12; D: NA; DNA: TGTGCCAGCGGGGGCCCGCCCTACGAGCAGTACTTC; CDR3: CASGGPPYEQYF
size: NA; J: TRBJ1-2; V: TRBV28; length: 15; D: TRBD1; DNA: TGTGCCAGCAGTTTTCGGGACAGGGTTTCAGTTGGCTACACCTTC; CDR3: CASSFRDRVSVGYTF
size: NA; J: TRBJ2-2; V: TRBV7-2; length: 14; D: NA; DNA: TGTGCCAGCAGCTTAGAGGGAATTACCGGGGAGCTGTTTTTT; CDR3: CASSLEGITGELFF
size: NA; J: TRBJ1-6; V: TRBV20-1; length: 16; D: NA; DNA: TGCAGTGCTAGGCCAACACGGGGAAGTGGTAATTCACCCCTCCACTTT; CDR3: CSARPTRGSGNSPLHF
size: NA; J: TRBJ2-3; V: TRBV20-1; length: 13; D: NA; DNA: TGCAGTGCTCCCGAGCGGGGCACAGATACGCAGTATTTT; CDR3: CSAPERGTDTQYF
size: NA; J: TRBJ2-5; V: TRBV6-5; length: 16; D: TRBD2; DNA: TGTGCCAGCAGTTACTCCCTTGCTAGCGGGGTAGAGACCCAGTACTTC; CDR3: CASSYSLASGVETQYF
size: NA; J: TRBJ2-7; V: TRBV5-1; length: 14; D: NA; DNA: TGCGCCAGCAGCTCCCGGGACGGTGCCTACGAGCAGTACTTC; CDR3: CASSSRDGAYEQYF
size: NA; J: TRBJ2-7; V: TRBV5-1; length: 13; D: TRBD1; DNA: TGCGCCAGCAGCCCCGGACAGGGGGACGAGCAGTACTTC; CDR3: CASSPGQGDEQYF
size: few; J: TRBJ2-7; V: TRBV19; length: 13; D: TRBD1; DNA: TGTGCCAGTAAGGGGACAGGGACCTACGAGCAGTACTTC; CDR3: CASKGTGTYEQYF
size: large; J: TRBJ2-3; V: TRBV7-2; length: 14; D: TRBD2; DNA: TGTGCCAGCAGCTTGCTAGCGGGAGTAGATACGCAGTATTTT; CDR3: CASSLLAGVDTQYF
size: NA; J: TRBJ1-1; V: TRBV12-3/TRBV12-4; length: 11; D: NA; DNA: TGTGCCAGCAGTTTGGGGAGCGGAGCTTTCTTT; CDR3: CASSLGSGAFF
size: few; J: TRBJ2-4; V: TRBV2; length: 13; D: NA; DNA: TGTGCCAGCAGTGACGATAAACGGGGCATACAGTACTTC; CDR3: CASSDDKRGIQYF
size: few; J: TRBJ2-5; V: TRBV6-1; length: 11; D: NA; DNA: TGTGCCAGCAATGGGAAAGAGACCCAGTACTTC; CDR3: CASNGKETQYF
size: few; J: TRBJ1-2; V: TRBV6-2/TRBV6-3; length: 16; D: TRBD1; DNA: TGTGCCAGCAGTTACCTCCGGCAGGGGGATACCTATGGCTACACCTTC; CDR3: CASSYLRQGDTYGYTF
size: NA; J: TRBJ1-2; V: TRBV4-2; length: 15; D: TRBD1; DNA: TGTGCCAGCAGCCAGACTCAGACAGGGGGCTATGGCTACACCTTC; CDR3: CASSQTQTGGYGYTF
size: NA; J: TRBJ2-5; V: TRBV27; length: 13; D: NA; DNA: TGTGCCAGCAGTTTAAGGATTGGAGAGACCCAGTACTTC; CDR3: CASSLRIGETQYF
size: large; J: TRBJ2-5; V: TRBV5-1; length: 14; D: NA; DNA: TGCGCCAGCAGCCCGGTGGGGGGCGGTGAGACCCAGTACTTC; CDR3: CASSPVGGGETQYF
size: NA; J: TRBJ2-2; V: TRBV10-1; length: 19; D: TRBD2; DNA: TGCGCCAGCAGTGAGTCGCTTGTAGCGGGGGCCACGAACACCGGGGAGCTGTTTTTT; CDR3: CASSESLVAGATNTGELFF
size: few; J: TRBJ1-1; V: TRBV28; length: 16; D: NA; DNA: TGTGCCAGCATTATGGGCCTCACGGAGGTGAACACTGAAGCTTTCTTT; CDR3: CASIMGLTEVNTEAFF
size: NA; J: TRBJ2-1; V: TRBV29-1; length: 16; D: TRBD1; DNA: TGCAGCGTTGAAGGAGTTCGGGACAGTAGACTCAATGAGCAGTTCTTC; CDR3: CSVEGVRDSRLNEQFF
size: few; J: TRBJ2-1; V: TRBV6-1; length: 14; D: NA; DNA: TGTGCCAGCACCCGGGCTAGATCCTACAATGAGCAGTTCTTC; CDR3: CASTRARSYNEQFF
size: NA; J: TRBJ2-1; V: TRBV11-2; length: 15; D: TRBD1; DNA: TGTGCCAGCAGCTCTGGGGGACAGGGGTTCAATGAGCAGTTCTTC; CDR3: CASSSGGQGFNEQFF
size: NA; J: TRBJ2-1; V: TRBV7-3; length: 18; D: NA; DNA: TGTGCCAGCAGCTTAATTAGGGCGGGACTTCTCGCTTACAATGAGCAGTTCTTC; CDR3: CASSLIRAGLLAYNEQFF
size: NA; J: TRBJ2-7; V: TRBV30; length: 15; D: NA; DNA: TGTGCCTGGAGTGTGAGGGCGGGACGATCCTACGAGCAGTACTTC; CDR3: CAWSVRAGRSYEQYF
size: few; J: TRBJ1-1; V: TRBV6-2/TRBV6-3; length: 13; D: NA; DNA: TGTGCCAGCAGTTATTACTCGGGGACTGAAGCTTTCTTT; CDR3: CASSYYSGTEAFF
size: NA; J: TRBJ2-3; V: TRBV30; length: 14; D: NA; DNA: TGTGCCTGGAGGGTGGCAGGGCTCACAGATACGCAGTATTTT; CDR3: CAWRVAGLTDTQYF
size: NA; J: TRBJ1-5; V: TRBV30; length: 15; D: NA; DNA: TGTGCCTGGAGCGGACAGTGCGGGGGAGGACAGCCCCAGCATTTT; CDR3: CAWSGQCGGGQPQHF
size: NA; J: TRBJ1-1; V: TRBV5-6; length: 15; D: NA; DNA: TGTGCCAGCAGCCCGGCGAGGGCCGCTATACCTGAAGCTTTCTTT; CDR3: CASSPARAAIPEAFF
size: few; J: TRBJ1-3; V: TRBV6-5; length: 16; D: NA; DNA: TGTGCCAGCAGTTACGGTGGAGGGGGCTCTGGAAACACCATATATTTT; CDR3: CASSYGGGGSGNTIYF
size: once; J: TRBJ1-3; V: TRBV9; length: 15; D: NA; DNA: TGTGCCAGCAGCCCGACACAGGGAACTGGAAACACCATATATTTT; CDR3: CASSPTQGTGNTIYF
size: NA; J: TRBJ2-7; V: TRBV28; length: 17; D: TRBD2; DNA: TGTGCCAGCTCAACACAGGGCCTAGCGGGAGTCGGTGGGGAGCAGTACTTC; CDR3: CASSTQGLAGVGGEQYF
size: NA; J: TRBJ1-5; V: TRBV6-1; length: 14; D: NA; DNA: TGTGCCAGCAGTCGCGGACAGTCCACACAGCCCCAGCATTTT; CDR3: CASSRGQSTQPQHF
size: few; J: TRBJ2-2; V: TRBV7-6; length: 16; D: NA; DNA: TGTGCCAGCAGCTCCCAAGGGACACTCTACACCGGGGAGCTGTTTTTT; CDR3: CASSSQGTLYTGELFF
size: NA; J: TRBJ2-1; V: TRBV11-2; length: 14; D: TRBD1; DNA: TGTGCCAGCAGCCTGACAGGGGGTTACAATGAGCAGTTCTTC; CDR3: CASSLTGGYNEQFF
size: few; J: TRBJ2-1; V: TRBV19; length: 14; D: TRBD2; DNA: TGTGCCAGTATGGTCCCGGGGGGTATGAATGAGCAGTTCTTC; CDR3: CASMVPGGMNEQFF
size: NA; J: TRBJ1-2; V: TRBV30; length: 14; D: TRBD1; DNA: TGTGCCTGGAGCTATAACAGGGGGAATTATGGCTACACCTTC; CDR3: CAWSYNRGNYGYTF
size: NA; J: TRBJ2-7; V: TRBV5-1; length: 14; D: TRBD1; DNA: TGCGCCAGCAGCCGGGACAGGGCTACCTACGAGCAGTACTTC; CDR3: CASSRDRATYEQYF
size: few; J: TRBJ2-7; V: TRBV4-3; length: 13; D: NA; DNA: TGCGCCAGCAGCCAAGCGGGTCAGGGGGAGCAGTACTTC; CDR3: CASSQAGQGEQYF
size: NA; J: TRBJ2-7; V: TRBV2; length: 14; D: TRBD1; DNA: TGTGCCAGCAGTGAGGGGGCAGGGGGCTACGAGCAGTACTTC; CDR3: CASSEGAGGYEQYF
size: NA; J: TRBJ2-1; V: TRBV12-3/TRBV12-4; length: 12; D: NA; DNA: TGTGCCAGCACCCTAAGCAGTCATGAGCAGTTCTTC; CDR3: CASTLSSHEQFF
size: NA; J: TRBJ2-5; V: TRBV5-1; length: 16; D: TRBD2; DNA: TGCGCCAGCAGCTTGGAAGTAGCGGGGAGCCAAGAGACCCAGTACTTC; CDR3: CASSLEVAGSQETQYF
size: few; J: TRBJ1-5; V: TRBV6-5; length: 17; D: NA; DNA: TGTGCCAGCAGTTATTTACGCAGGGGCCCTAGCAATCAGCCCCAGCATTTT; CDR3: CASSYLRRGPSNQPQHF
size: NA; J: TRBJ2-1; V: TRBV20-1; length: 14; D: NA; DNA: TGCAGTGCTAGTTTGTCGGTATCCTACAATGAGCAGTTCTTC; CDR3: CSASLSVSYNEQFF
size: NA; J: TRBJ2-3; V: TRBV28; length: 15; D: NA; DNA: TGTGCCAGCTATAAGGGGGTCGGTCGGACAGATACGCAGTATTTT; CDR3: CASYKGVGRTDTQYF
size: few; J: TRBJ2-5; V: TRBV20-1; length: 11; D: NA; DNA: TGCAGTGCTAGCCTTGGGGAGACCCAGTACTTC; CDR3: CSASLGETQYF
size: NA; J: TRBJ1-2; V: TRBV20-1; length: 12; D: TRBD1; DNA: TGCAGTGCTAGAGGACAGGGATATGGCTACACCTTC; CDR3: CSARGQGYGYTF
size: few; J: TRBJ1-2; V: TRBV12-3/TRBV12-4; length: 15; D: NA; DNA: TGTGCCAGCAGTTTTCCGGGGGCGATCCCCTATGGCTACACCTTC; CDR3: CASSFPGAIPYGYTF
size: NA; J: TRBJ2-3; V: TRBV11-3; length: 15; D: NA; DNA: TGTGCCAGCAGCTTAGGGGGGGCGAGCACAGATACGCAGTATTTT; CDR3: CASSLGGASTDTQYF
size: NA; J: TRBJ1-6; V: TRBV11-2; length: 13; D: NA; DNA: TGTGCCAGCAGCTTAGCAGCCGGTTCACCCCTCCACTTT; CDR3: CASSLAAGSPLHF
size: NA; J: TRBJ2-1; V: TRBV12-3/TRBV12-4; length: 13; D: NA; DNA: TGTGCCAGCACCCCGAGGGGGTTGAATGAGCAGTTCTTC; CDR3: CASTPRGLNEQFF
size: NA; J: TRBJ2-1; V: TRBV7-9; length: 14; D: NA; DNA: TGTGCCAGCAGCTCCACGAGGGGGAAGAATGAGCAGTTCTTC; CDR3: CASSSTRGKNEQFF